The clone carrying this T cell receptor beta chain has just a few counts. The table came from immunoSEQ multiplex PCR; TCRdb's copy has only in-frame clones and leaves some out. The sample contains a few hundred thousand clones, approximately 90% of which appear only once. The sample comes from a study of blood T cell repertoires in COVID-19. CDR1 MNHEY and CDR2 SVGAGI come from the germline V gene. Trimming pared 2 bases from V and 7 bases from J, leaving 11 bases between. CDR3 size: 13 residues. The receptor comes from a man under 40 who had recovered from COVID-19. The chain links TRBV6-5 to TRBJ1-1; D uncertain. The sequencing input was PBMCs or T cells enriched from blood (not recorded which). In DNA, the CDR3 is TGTGCCAGCAGTTACAGGAGTGGACTTGAAGCTTTCTTT. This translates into CASSYRSGLEAFF.